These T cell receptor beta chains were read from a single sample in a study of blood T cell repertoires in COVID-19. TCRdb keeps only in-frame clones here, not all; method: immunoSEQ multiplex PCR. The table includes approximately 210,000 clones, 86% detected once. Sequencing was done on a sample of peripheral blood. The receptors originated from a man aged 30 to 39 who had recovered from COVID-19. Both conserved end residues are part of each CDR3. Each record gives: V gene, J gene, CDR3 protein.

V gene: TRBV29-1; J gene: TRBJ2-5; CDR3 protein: CSATRGLAGETQYF
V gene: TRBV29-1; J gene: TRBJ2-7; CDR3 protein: CSVEALSGGPSLSSYEQYF
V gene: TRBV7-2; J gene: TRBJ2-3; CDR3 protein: CASSLRSGVDTQYF
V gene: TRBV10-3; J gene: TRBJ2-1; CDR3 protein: CAIRAGGQSEQFF
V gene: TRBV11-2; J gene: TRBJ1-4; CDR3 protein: CASRGQGHEKLFF
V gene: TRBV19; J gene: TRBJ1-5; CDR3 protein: CASSIPGKLSQPQHF
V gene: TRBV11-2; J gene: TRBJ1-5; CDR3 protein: CASSLFAGIGQPQHF
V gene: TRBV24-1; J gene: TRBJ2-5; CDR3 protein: CATSDGGQGLGETQYF
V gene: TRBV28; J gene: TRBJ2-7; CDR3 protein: CASSLGGVEQYF
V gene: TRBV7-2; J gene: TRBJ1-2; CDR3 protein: CASSLATGNYGYTF
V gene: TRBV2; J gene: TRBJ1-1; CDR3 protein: CASRETGWNTEAFF
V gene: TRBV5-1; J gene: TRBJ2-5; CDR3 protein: CASSLNYRGWETQYF
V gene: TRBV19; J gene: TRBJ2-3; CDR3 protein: CASSIQFRGRRADTQYF
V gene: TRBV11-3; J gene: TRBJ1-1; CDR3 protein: CASSLDQGTEAFF
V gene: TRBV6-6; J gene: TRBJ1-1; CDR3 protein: CASSSPGQGDTEAFF
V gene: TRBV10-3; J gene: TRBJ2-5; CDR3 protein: CATLAGGQETQYF
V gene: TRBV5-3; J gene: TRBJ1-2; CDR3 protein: CARSPGTDYGYTF
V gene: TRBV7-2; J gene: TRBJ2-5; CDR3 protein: CASSHFPYRGSRVETQYF
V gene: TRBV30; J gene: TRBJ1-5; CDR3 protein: CAWSVGSLHQPQHF
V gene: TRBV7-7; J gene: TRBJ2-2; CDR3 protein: CASSPLPQTGVYTGELFF
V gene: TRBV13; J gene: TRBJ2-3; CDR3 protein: CASSSFFEGSGGSPRDTQYF
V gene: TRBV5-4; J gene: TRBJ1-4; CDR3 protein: CASSWDSEKLFF
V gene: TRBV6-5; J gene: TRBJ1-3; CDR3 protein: CASSWDRSSGNTIYF
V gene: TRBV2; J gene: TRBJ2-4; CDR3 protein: CASSEGVNGNIQYF
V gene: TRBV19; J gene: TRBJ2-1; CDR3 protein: CASTGHRYNEQFF
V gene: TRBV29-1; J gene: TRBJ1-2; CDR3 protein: CSVPPGGHGYTF